This entry features one TCR beta chain sequence. The antigen is not known. This sample was included in a study of T cell repertoires and HLA-DP antigens. Study details: Average DNA input: about 200 ng for CD137+CD4+ sorts, approximately 1,300 ng pre-culture.

This CDR3 spans 14 amino acids. Germline V gene lookup returns CDR1 MDHEN and CDR2 SYDVKM. V lost 2 bases and J lost 7, with 14 bases in between. Sequencing used immunoSEQ multiplex PCR; TCRdb keeps in-frame clones, though not all of them. This table has more than 90,000 clones, nearly 95% appearing once. The V and J genes are TRBV28 and TRBJ1-1, with TRBD1 as a possible D gene (5 bases). Sequenced: CD4+ T cells from PBMCs. The sequence was collected from a woman younger than 30 in good health and CMV-seronegative. The CDR3 nucleotides read TGTGCCAGCAGTTTAGTGGGGGTTCGGGGTGAAGCTTTCTTT. Translation: CASSLVGVRGEAFF. Full variable domain (remainder filled in from reference TRBV28 and TRBJ1-1): DVKVTQSSRYLVKRTGEKVFLECVQDMDHENMFWYRQDPGLGLRLIYFSYDVKMKEKGDIPEGYSVSREKKERFSLILESASTNQTSMYLCASSLVGVRGEAFFGQGTRLTVV.